Listed here are 3 T cell receptor beta chains from one sample, sequenced in a study of T cells in Graves' hyperthyroidism and ophthalmopathy. The source material, RNA transcripts, was used to amplify TCR beta CDR3 regions. The primer set for the first-round RT-PCR of the TCR CDR3 was HTBI. Via MiXCR, TCRdb re-called the multiplex PCR reads, giving one row per CDR3 protein. The sample gives roughly 400,000 distinct CDR3 sequences, roughly 14% of which show up once; roughly a quarter is in the top ten. The sample consisted of blood. The receptors come from a woman aged 18 to 35 with Graves' hyperthyroidism that later progressed to Graves' ophthalmopathy.

At least ten counts were recorded for this clonotype. V is TRBV11-2 and J is TRBJ2-2, with D possibly matching TRBD1 (6 bases). Germline V CDR1 and CDR2: SGHAT, FQNNGV. CDR3 length: 16 residues. Trimming took off 5 bases at V and 0 bases at J, with 13 bases between the two ends. CDR3 region: CASSRTGTSNTGELFF. The CDR3 DNA follows: TGTGCCAGCAGCCGTACCGGGACATCGAACACCGGGGAGCTGTTTTTT.

The table lists this clonotype with many counts. J is TRBJ2-1 and V is TRBV13; D may be TRBD1 or TRBD2 (5 bases each). This CDR3 comprises 12 residues. Trimming took off 5 bases at V and 12 bases at J, with 14 bases between the two ends. The germline V gene encodes CDR1 PRHDT and CDR2 FYEKMQ (reference sequence). The CDR3 sequence is CASSPLRGPQFF. The CDR3 coding sequence is TGTGCCAGCAGCCCGCTGAGGGGACCGCAGTTCTTC.

This clonotype was observed a single time. The gene calls are TRBV12-3 or TRBV12-4 and TRBJ1-1; no clear D. The CDR3 contains 14 residues. The V end lost 3 bases, the J end lost 6 bases, and 14 bases lay between the germline ends. CDR3 sequence (DNA): TGTGCCAGCAGTTTTCGGTCCCGGGAATCTGAAGCTTTCTTT. It yields the protein CASSFRSRESEAFF.